A single T cell receptor (beta chain) is shown here with its context. The antigen is unknown. The sample originates from a study of cytomegalovirus exposure and HLA in healthy donors. Study-level information: Previous work identified some 120 million unique TCR beta sequences from 200 million or so T cells. Study-wide results and caveats: Cytomegalovirus association was assigned to approximately 160 TCR beta chains. Most TCR sequences proved rare, with some public TCRs found in many donors.

The CDR3 runs 14 residues. J was trimmed by 3 bases and V by 4 bases; bases with no gene match: 5. CDR1 and CDR2 (germline): KGHSH, LQKENI. Both 60 Vbeta primers and 13 Jbeta primers went into the PCR. Source study methods: As a later analysis found, there were 80 million or so unique TCR beta chains, of which some 10 million were shared. Libraries were prepared by immunoSEQ multiplex PCR; TCRdb keeps only in-frame clonotypes and omits some of them. D and trimming come from the DNA, and the V and J calls and clone size come from that table. The table has approximately 150,000 clones, approximately 83% seen once.

The receptor was derived from a male donor in good health and CMV-seronegative. V is TRBV18 and J is TRBJ1-1; 7 bases fit TRBD1. Material for sequencing was PBMCs. As DNA, the CDR3 is TGTGCCAGCTCACTCGGGACAGACGACACTGAAGCTTTCTTT. It codes for CASSLGTDDTEAFF. The full variable domain, completed using reference TRBV18 and TRBJ1-1, is NAGVMQNPRHLVRRRGQEARLRCSPMKGHSHVYWYRQLPEEGLKFMVYLQKENIIDESGMPKERFSAEFPKEGPSILRIQQVVRGDSAAYFCASSLGTDDTEAFFGQGTRLTVV.